These T cell receptor beta chains were read from a single sample in a study of shared clonotypes between healthy human individuals. TCRdb keeps only in-frame clones here, not all; method: immunoSEQ multiplex PCR. The sample consists of some 1.5 million clones, nearly 99% of them appearing once. Sequenced material: naive CD4+ T cells sorted from blood. Receptors originate from a young man in good health. Both conserved end residues are part of each CDR3. A D gene is named only where the DNA matches it firmly. Clone size, where shown, is once, few, many, or a class for clones that have expanded.

v_gene	abundance	j_gene	d_gene	CDR3aa	CDR3nt
TRBV7-9	NA	TRBJ1-2	NA	CASSLEEIFDRSYGYTF	TGTGCCAGCAGCTTAGAGGAGATTTTTGACAGGAGCTATGGCTACACCTTC
TRBV5-1	once	TRBJ2-7	TRBD2	CASSGTSGTISSSYEQYF	TGCGCCAGCAGCGGGACTAGCGGGACTATTTCGAGCTCCTACGAGCAGTACTTC
TRBV30	once	TRBJ2-1	NA	CAWSVLLEQFF	TGTGCCTGGAGTGTACTGTTGGAGCAGTTCTTC
TRBV5-4	NA	TRBJ2-5	NA	CASSPSAGTKTQYF	TGTGCCAGCAGCCCCTCAGCGGGCACCAAGACCCAGTACTTC
TRBV7-9	once	TRBJ2-7	TRBD2	CASSFGLAGPSEQYF	TGTGCCAGCAGCTTCGGACTAGCGGGTCCCTCCGAGCAGTACTTC
TRBV11-2	NA	TRBJ2-7	NA	CASSILQGAKAYEQYF	TGTGCCAGCAGCATCTTACAGGGAGCGAAGGCCTACGAGCAGTACTTC
TRBV19	NA	TRBJ1-3	TRBD1	CASSARGNGNTIYF	TGTGCCAGTTCCGCCAGGGGGAATGGAAACACCATATATTTT
TRBV15	NA	TRBJ2-1	NA	CATSRVGNGGLNEQFF	TGTGCCACCAGCAGAGTGGGAAACGGAGGCTTGAATGAGCAGTTCTTC
TRBV5-1	NA	TRBJ2-2	NA	CASSRGTGELFF	TGCGCCAGCAGCCGCGGTACCGGGGAGCTGTTTTTT
TRBV7-2	NA	TRBJ2-2	TRBD1	CASSLGRGQATNTGELFF	TGTGCCAGCAGCTTGGGTAGAGGACAGGCTACGAACACCGGGGAGCTGTTTTTT
TRBV7-9	NA	TRBJ2-5	TRBD2	CASSPLAGGYQETQYF	TGTGCCAGCAGTCCACTAGCGGGAGGCTACCAAGAGACCCAGTACTTC
TRBV29-1	NA	TRBJ2-3	TRBD2	CSVGGLAGVTDTQYF	TGCAGCGTCGGAGGACTAGCGGGAGTAACAGATACGCAGTATTTT
TRBV4-1	NA	TRBJ2-7	NA	CASSQGVGGGITYEQYF	TGCGCCAGCAGCCAGGGTGTGGGAGGAGGCATTACCTACGAGCAGTACTTC
TRBV4-3	NA	TRBJ2-1	NA	CASSQGSLVGSYNEQFF	TGCGCCAGCAGCCAGGGATCGCTCGTGGGCTCCTACAATGAGCAGTTCTTC
TRBV29-1	NA	TRBJ2-2	TRBD1	CSVGDRGRGYTGELFF	TGCAGCGTTGGGGACAGGGGGCGTGGGTACACCGGGGAGCTGTTTTTT
TRBV7-9	NA	TRBJ2-7	TRBD2	CASSPRTSGSYEQYF	TGTGCCAGCAGCCCCCGGACTAGCGGGAGCTACGAGCAGTACTTC
TRBV9	once	TRBJ2-7	TRBD1	CASSGTTGALGGEQYF	TGTGCCAGCAGCGGAACTACAGGGGCCCTAGGGGGCGAGCAGTACTTC
TRBV25-1	NA	TRBJ2-5	NA	CASSKKQGTETQYF	TGTGCCAGCAGCAAGAAACAGGGTACAGAGACCCAGTACTTC
TRBV28	NA	TRBJ2-2	NA	CASSFSTGPYTGELFF	TGTGCCAGCAGCTTCTCGACAGGTCCGTACACCGGGGAGCTGTTTTTT
TRBV5-1	NA	TRBJ2-7	NA	CASSSSGASSYEQYF	TGCGCCAGCAGCTCCAGTGGGGCCAGCTCCTACGAGCAGTACTTC
TRBV11-2	NA	TRBJ2-1	NA	CASSLGKISYNEQFF	TGTGCCAGCAGCTTGGGCAAAATCTCCTACAATGAGCAGTTCTTC
TRBV7-9	NA	TRBJ1-2	NA	CASSLVENPIDGYTF	TGTGCCAGCAGCCTCGTGGAGAACCCTATAGATGGCTACACCTTC
TRBV19	NA	TRBJ2-1	NA	CASSFEGGGDEQFF	TGTGCCAGTAGTTTCGAGGGTGGAGGCGATGAGCAGTTCTTC
TRBV10-1	NA	TRBJ2-3	TRBD1	CASSGTGGQDTQYF	TGCGCCAGCAGTGGGACAGGGGGCCAAGATACGCAGTATTTT
TRBV5-4	once	TRBJ2-5	TRBD2	CASSSTSGRRETQYF	TGTGCCAGCAGCTCAACTAGCGGGAGAAGGGAGACCCAGTACTTC
TRBV6-1	NA	TRBJ1-5	TRBD1	CASSESGGANQPQHF	TGTGCCAGCAGTGAATCAGGGGGCGCCAATCAGCCCCAGCATTTT
TRBV6-1	NA	TRBJ2-7	NA	CASSVLLGEQYF	TGTGCCAGCAGTGTCTTACTCGGCGAGCAGTACTTC
TRBV6-5	NA	TRBJ1-2	TRBD1	CASSSPGTGMGGYTF	TGTGCCAGCAGTTCCCCCGGGACAGGGATGGGAGGCTACACCTTC
TRBV13	NA	TRBJ2-7	NA	CASSFGGSRGQYSYEQYF	TGTGCCAGCAGCTTTGGGGGCTCGAGAGGGCAGTACTCCTACGAGCAGTACTTC
TRBV6-5	NA	TRBJ2-7	NA	CASIQSGSYEQYF	TGTGCCAGCATCCAATCTGGCTCCTACGAGCAGTACTTC
TRBV28	NA	TRBJ1-5	NA	CASSLLGNQPQHF	TGTGCCAGCAGTTTACTTGGGAATCAGCCCCAGCATTTT
TRBV18	NA	TRBJ2-2	NA	CASSPAARNTGELFF	TGTGCCAGCTCACCAGCAGCGCGGAATACCGGGGAGCTGTTTTTT
TRBV15	NA	TRBJ1-1	NA	CATSRDKIGTEAFF	TGTGCCACCAGCAGAGATAAGATCGGGACTGAAGCTTTCTTT
TRBV19	NA	TRBJ1-5	NA	CASRPLGVGQPQHF	TGTGCCAGCCGCCCCCTGGGGGTCGGTCAGCCCCAGCATTTT
TRBV29-1	NA	TRBJ1-4	NA	CSARGANEKLFF	TGCAGCGCCCGGGGGGCTAATGAAAAACTGTTTTTT
TRBV2	NA	TRBJ1-3	NA	CASILGGTGNTIYF	TGTGCCAGCATCCTCGGAGGGACGGGAAACACCATATATTTT
TRBV29-1	once	TRBJ1-1	NA	CSGLRGNTEAFF	TGCAGCGGCCTGCGAGGTAACACTGAAGCTTTCTTT
TRBV5-1	NA	TRBJ2-1	NA	CASSETSSNEQFF	TGCGCCAGCAGCGAGACTAGTAGCAATGAGCAGTTCTTC
TRBV15	NA	TRBJ2-1	NA	CATSRGSITYNEQFF	TGTGCCACCAGCAGAGGCAGTATTACCTACAATGAGCAGTTCTTC
TRBV27	NA	TRBJ2-3	NA	CASSRTALTDTQYF	TGTGCCAGCAGTAGGACCGCCCTCACAGATACGCAGTATTTT
TRBV5-5	NA	TRBJ1-5	NA	CASSRDRHSNQPQHF	TGTGCCAGCAGCCGTGACAGACATAGCAATCAGCCCCAGCATTTT
TRBV6-1	NA	TRBJ1-2	NA	CASSDLGEGGYTF	TGTGCCAGCAGTGATCTGGGGGAGGGGGGCTACACCTTC